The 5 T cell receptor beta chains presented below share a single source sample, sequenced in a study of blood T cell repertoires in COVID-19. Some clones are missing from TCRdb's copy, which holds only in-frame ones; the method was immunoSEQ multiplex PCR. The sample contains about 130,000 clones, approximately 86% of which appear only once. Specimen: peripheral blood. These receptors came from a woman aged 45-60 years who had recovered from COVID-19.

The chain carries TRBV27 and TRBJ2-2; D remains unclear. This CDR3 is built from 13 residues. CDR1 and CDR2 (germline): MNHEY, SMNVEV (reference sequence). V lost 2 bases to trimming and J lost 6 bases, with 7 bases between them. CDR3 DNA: TGTGCCAGCAGTTTACAGGTTGCCGGGGAGCTGTTTTTT. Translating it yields CASSLQVAGELFF.

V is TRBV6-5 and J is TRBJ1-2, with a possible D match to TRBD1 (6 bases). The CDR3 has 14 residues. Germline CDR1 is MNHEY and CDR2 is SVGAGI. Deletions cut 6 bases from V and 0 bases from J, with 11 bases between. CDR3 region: CASRFRTANYGYTF. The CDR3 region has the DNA TGTGCCAGCAGATTCCGGACAGCTAACTATGGCTACACCTTC.

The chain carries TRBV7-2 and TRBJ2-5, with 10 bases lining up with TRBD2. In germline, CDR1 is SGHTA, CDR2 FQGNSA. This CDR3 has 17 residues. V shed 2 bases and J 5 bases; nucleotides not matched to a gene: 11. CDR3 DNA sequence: TGTGCCAGCAGCTTACAACCGGTCCGAGCGGGAGGGGAGACCCAGTACTTC. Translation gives CASSLQPVRAGGETQYF.

The CDR3 loop is CASSSGLAVYNEQFF. The CDR3, as DNA: TGTGCCAGCAGCTCGGGACTAGCGGTTTACAATGAGCAGTTCTTC. V and J are TRBV7-2 and TRBJ2-1, with 11 bases matching TRBD2. CDR3 length: 15 residues. Germline assignment: CDR1 SGHTA and CDR2 FQGNSA. J gave up 4 bases and V 4 bases, and 3 bases lay outside the gene matches.

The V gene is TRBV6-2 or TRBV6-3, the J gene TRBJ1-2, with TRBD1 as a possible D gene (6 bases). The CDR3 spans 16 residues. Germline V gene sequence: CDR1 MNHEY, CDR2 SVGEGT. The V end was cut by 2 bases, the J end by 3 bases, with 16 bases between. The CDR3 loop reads CASSYRPDRPDYGYTF. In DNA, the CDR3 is TGTGCCAGCAGTTACCGCCCGGACAGACCAGACTATGGCTACACCTTC.